A single sample is the source of the 22 T cell receptor beta chains below, sequenced in a study of shared clonotypes between healthy human individuals. TCRdb's copy holds only in-frame clones and misses some; the assay was immunoSEQ multiplex PCR. This table holds some 2 million clones, 85% to 95% found once. The sequencing sample was made of naive CD4+ T cells sorted from blood. Subset in this sample: CD45RA+ positively selected. Receptor source: a man between 18 and 29 years old in good health.

This chain joins TRBV6-4 and TRBJ2-3; 8 bases line up with TRBD1. The CDR3 contains 15 residues. Germline loops: CDR1 MRHNA, CDR2 SNTAGT. Losses at the gene ends were 2 bases for V and 3 bases for J; bases not matched to a gene: 4. The CDR3 sequence: CASSDPRGRTDTQYF. CDR3 nucleotide sequence: TGTGCCAGCAGTGACCCCAGGGGGCGGACAGATACGCAGTATTTT.

Remarks on this clone: Its ends do not fully match the called genes, so a read error is possible. The sample has other DNA sequences that encode this CDR3 too. This chain's CDR3 is CAWSRDTQYF. The CDR3 bases are TGTGCCTGGAGCAGAGATACGCAGTATTTT. The chain combines TRBV30 with TRBJ2-3; no reliable D call. The CDR3 covers 10 residues. The germline gives CDR1 GTSNPN, CDR2 SVGIG (reference sequence).

The CDR3 protein is CAISSGTGGRETQYF. The CDR3 DNA reads TGTGCCATCAGCTCCGGGACGGGGGGTCGAGAGACCCAGTACTTC. This chain joins TRBV10-3 and TRBJ2-5; 7 bases agree with TRBD2. CDR1 and CDR2 from the germline V gene are ENHRY and SYGVKD. Losses at the gene ends were 6 bases for V and 4 bases for J; bases not matched to a gene: 11. The CDR3 has 15 amino acids.

The V gene is TRBV6-5, the J gene TRBJ1-1; no clear D gene. V was shortened by 4 bases and J by 6 bases, with 15 bases between the two germline ends. Germline V gives CDR1 MNHEY, CDR2 SVGAGI. The length of the CDR3 is 14 residues. The CDR3 reads CASSSRLPHSEAFF. CDR3 in DNA: TGTGCCAGCAGTTCTCGGCTCCCCCACTCTGAAGCTTTCTTT.

This chain joins TRBV5-6 and TRBJ2-7; TRBD2 matches at 11 bases. The V and J ends lost 1 base and 4 bases, in that order; junction bases with no gene match: 7. The CDR3 is 16 residues long. CDR1 and CDR2 (germline): SGHDT, YYEEEE. CDR3 amino acids: CASSLRSSGGNYEQYF. In DNA, the CDR3 is TGTGCCAGCAGCTTGAGGTCTAGCGGGGGGAATTACGAGCAGTACTTC.

The chain combines TRBV6-1 with TRBJ1-6, with D possibly matching TRBD1 (6 bases). Trimming stripped 7 bases from V and 10 bases from J, with 17 bases between. Germline CDR1 and CDR2: MNHNS and SASEGT. The CDR3 spans 14 residues. The CDR3 DNA reads as TGTGCCAGCACCTTACAGGGACTTCCCTCACCCCTCCACTTT. Protein sequence: CASTLQGLPSPLHF.

The chain joins TRBV18 to TRBJ1-2; D not certain. The CDR3 has 16 residues. CDR1 is KGHSH, CDR2 LQKENI, per germline. V lost 2 bases, J lost 2 bases, and 15 bases lay in between. In nucleotides, the CDR3 is TGTGCCAGCTCACCAACGCCGGCGGGGAGCAACTATGGCTACACCTTC. Amino acids: CASSPTPAGSNYGYTF.

This CDR3 is CASSPNHRASSTDTQYF. The CDR3 DNA sequence: TGCGCCAGCAGCCCAAATCACAGGGCCTCTAGCACAGATACGCAGTATTTT. The rearrangement joins TRBV5-1 to TRBJ2-3; D possibly corresponds to TRBD1 (6 bases). CDR3 size: 17 residues. CDR1 and CDR2 from the germline V gene are SGHRS and YFSETQ. Trimming pared 4 bases from V and 0 bases from J, leaving 18 bases between.

The chain joins TRBV7-9 to TRBJ1-1; D not resolved. This CDR3 has 13 residues. Trimming cost V 6 bases and J 4 bases, with 12 bases left between them. Per germline, CDR1 SEHNR and CDR2 FQNEAQ (reference sequence). The CDR3 DNA follows: TGTGCCAGCAGTGGAAACGTGGGCACTGAAGCTTTCTTT. As protein: CASSGNVGTEAFF.

V gene TRBV19 combines with J gene TRBJ1-5; 7 bases match TRBD1. The V segment lost 2 bases and the J segment 6 bases; nucleotides outside the gene matches: 4. The CDR3 contains 14 residues. The V gene's germline CDR1 is LNHDA and CDR2 SQIVND (reference sequence). CDR3 sequence (DNA): TGTGCCAGTAGTATAAAGGGGGCGAGTCAGCCCCAGCATTTT. This sequence encodes CASSIKGASQPQHF.

This rearrangement joins TRBV7-9 to TRBJ1-1; 7 bases agree with TRBD1. The trim removed 3 bases at V and 2 bases at J, leaving 6 bases unmatched. The CDR3 length is 15 residues. Germline V gene data show CDR1 as SEHNR and CDR2 as FQNEAQ (reference sequence). In DNA, the CDR3 is TGTGCCAGCAGCTTCCGGGGACAGAGCAACACTGAAGCTTTCTTT. The encoded protein is CASSFRGQSNTEAFF.

This chain links TRBV6-4 with TRBJ2-3; D tentatively reads TRBD1 or TRBD2 (5 bases each). Deletions cut 6 bases from V and 1 base from J, with 14 bases between. Germline V gene lookup returns CDR1 MRHNA and CDR2 SNTAGT. The CDR3 spans 15 residues. The CDR3 region has the DNA TGTGCCAGCAGCGCTCGGGACGGACGCACAGATACGCAGTATTTT. This sequence encodes CASSARDGRTDTQYF.

The chain employs TRBV30 and TRBJ2-4; TRBD2 aligns across 7 bases. Germline V lookup: CDR1 GTSNPN, CDR2 SVGIG (reference sequence). J was trimmed by 2 bases and V by 8 bases; bases with no gene match: 3. The CDR3 has 12 residues. This chain's CDR3 is CAGGGTKNIQYF. CDR3 in DNA: TGTGCCGGGGGGGGAACCAAAAACATTCAGTACTTC.

A word on this clone: This same CDR3 is encoded by further DNA sequences in the sample. The chain links TRBV5-1 to TRBJ2-5; D is possibly TRBD1 (6 bases). V lost 4 bases to trimming and J lost 0 bases, with 10 bases between them. The CDR3 runs to 14 residues. Germline lookup yields CDR1 SGHRS and CDR2 YFSETQ. CDR3 amino acids: CASSPQGYQETQYF. CDR3 sequence (DNA): TGCGCCAGCAGCCCTCAGGGGTACCAAGAGACCCAGTACTTC.

V usage is TRBV6-6 and J usage is TRBJ2-7; 8 bases are shared with TRBD1. CDR3 size: 13 residues. After removal of 5 bases from V and 5 bases from J, the junction contained 5 bases not matched to a gene. CDR1 and CDR2 from the germline V gene are MNHNY and SVGAGI (reference sequence). The CDR3 DNA reads TGTGCCAGCAGTAGGACAGGGATCCACGAGCAGTACTTC. As protein: CASSRTGIHEQYF.

The chain combines TRBV7-9 with TRBJ2-5; D call uncertain. CDR1 is SEHNR, CDR2 FQNEAQ, per germline (reference sequence). V lost 11 bases to trimming and J lost 2 bases, with 21 bases between them. The CDR3 runs 15 residues. CDR3 nucleotides: TGTGCCCGCGCCCCGGCCCCAGTCTCACAAGAGACCCAGTACTTC. Amino acid sequence: CARAPAPVSQETQYF.

CDR3 sequence (DNA): TGTGCCAGCAGAGTGGCCAACACCGGGGAGCTGTTTTTT. It codes for CASRVANTGELFF. The chain combines TRBV6-1 with TRBJ2-2, with D uncertain. The germline CDR1 and CDR2 sequences are MNHNS and SASEGT. CDR3 length: 13 residues. V lost 6 bases and J 2 bases, leaving 7 bases between the germline ends.

The V and J genes are TRBV18 and TRBJ1-2; D remains unclear. Germline V gene data show CDR1 as KGHSH and CDR2 as LQKENI. This CDR3 comprises 15 residues. V shed 6 bases and J shed 8 bases, with 22 bases lying between them. The CDR3 here is CASSPSGQDGRGYTF. CDR3 in DNA: TGTGCCAGCTCGCCGAGCGGGCAGGACGGGCGAGGCTACACCTTC.

The chain has TRBV15 and TRBJ1-2; a weak D match, TRBD1 (5 bases). Germline CDR1 reads LNHNV; CDR2 reads YYDKDF (reference sequence). This CDR3 contains 13 residues. Trimming cost V 0 bases and J 8 bases, with 10 bases left between them. CDR3 sequence: CATSRDLTEGYTF. As DNA, the CDR3 is TGTGCCACCAGCAGAGATCTGACAGAAGGCTACACCTTC. Full variable domain (remainder filled in from reference TRBV15 and TRBJ1-2): DAMVIQNPRYQVTQFGKPVTLSCSQTLNHNVMYWYQQKSSQAPKLLFHYYDKDFNNEADTPDNFQSRRPNTSFCFLDIRSPGLGDTAMYLCATSRDLTEGYTFGSGTRLTVV.

The chain has TRBV5-1 and TRBJ2-7; the D is unclear. The V end lost 5 bases, the J end lost 3 bases, and 12 bases lay between the germline ends. The CDR3 runs to 13 residues. In germline, CDR1 is SGHRS, CDR2 YFSETQ. CDR3: CASRRLTNYEQYF. The CDR3 bases are TGCGCCAGCAGGAGACTCACTAACTACGAGCAGTACTTC.

The CDR3, as DNA: TGTGCCTGGAGTCTTGGACAGCTATGGTCTGGAAACACCATATATTTT. Translating gives CAWSLGQLWSGNTIYF. This chain links TRBV30 with TRBJ1-3, with D tentatively TRBD1 (6 bases). The CDR3 loop spans 16 amino acids. The ends were cut back, 2 bases at V and 1 base at J, with 15 bases in the middle. The germline V gene encodes CDR1 GTSNPN and CDR2 SVGIG (reference sequence). Full variable domain (outside the CDR3, taken from reference TRBV30 and TRBJ1-3): SQTIHQWPATLVQPVGSPLSLECTVEGTSNPNLYWYRQAAGRGLQLLFYSVGIGQISSEVPQNLSASRPQDRQFILSSKKLLLSDSGFYLCAWSLGQLWSGNTIYFGEGSWLTVV.

The chain uses TRBV5-1 and TRBJ2-5; D remains ambiguous. Trimming removed 0 bases at V and 2 bases at J, with 17 bases between. Per germline, CDR1 SGHRS and CDR2 YFSETQ. The CDR3 length is 17 residues. The CDR3 loop reads CASSLVTGGGRQETQYF. Here the CDR3 DNA reads TGCGCCAGCAGCTTGGTTACTGGTGGTGGCAGACAAGAGACCCAGTACTTC.